This TCR beta chain was captured by sequencing in a study of blood T cell repertoires in COVID-19. Study-level information: T cells, B-cell-depleted T cells, or PBMCs provided the cDNA or gDNA that served as material.

From germline, CDR1 is SGHTA and CDR2 FQGNSA. CDR3 size: 14 residues. V lost 6 bases and J 0 bases, leaving 11 bases between the germline ends. Per the original data handling: Estimation of nucleated cell counts was performed using reference gene primer amplification. The assay was immunoSEQ multiplex PCR, and TCRdb's table has in-frame clones only and misses some. The V and J calls and clone size come from that table; D and trimming were worked out from the DNA. Here the sample spans 91,000 or so clones, 80% to 90% being singletons. The source of this sequence is a human donor in a cohort sampled during active COVID-19. The V and J genes are TRBV7-2 and TRBJ2-5, with D tentatively TRBD1 (6 bases). The sequenced sample consisted of peripheral blood. The CDR3 DNA is TGTGCCAGCAGTCCAGACAGGTACCAAGAGACCCAGTACTTC. Protein product: CASSPDRYQETQYF.